This T cell receptor (beta chain) appears in the sequencing data of a study of cytomegalovirus exposure and HLA in healthy donors. Across the whole study: Early released data had tens of millions of unique TCRs, all coming from HLA-typed donors.

Use of 60 Vbeta and 13 Jbeta primers characterized the PCR. Measured with immunoSEQ multiplex PCR; TCRdb has only the in-frame clones, and not every one. The sample contains about 120,000 clones, 60% to 80% of which appear only once. Per germline, CDR1 MNHNS and CDR2 SASEGT. J lost 2 bases, V lost 4 bases, and 9 bases had no gene match. This CDR3 spans 16 amino acids. The sequencing sample was made of PBMCs. This rearrangement joins TRBV6-1 to TRBJ2-7; 9 bases agree with TRBD2. The TCR was taken from a woman in her 50s in good health and CMV-seronegative. For the CDR3, the DNA is TGTGCCAGCAGTGCTCAAAACGGCGGGAGGGCCTACGAGCAGTACTTC. It translates to CASSAQNGGRAYEQYF.